The next 24 T cell receptor beta chains were all read from a single sample in a study of blood T cells in healthy people across ages. Then a second PCR, running about 7 to 11 cycles, was carried out with a sample-barcoded 5' primer and a J-beta primer mix. TCRdb ran MiXCR on the 5' RACE reads and lists one entry per CDR3 protein. The table lists under 750,000 distinct CDR3 sequences, around 48% of them singletons, with just under 25% in the top ten. The material sequenced was blood. These receptors were collected from a man of 80 years or more in good health.

This clonotype was counted a few times. The gene calls are TRBV20-1 and TRBJ2-1; 8 nucleotides agree with TRBD2. The CDR3 runs to 14 residues. Germline V lookup: CDR1 DFQATT, CDR2 SNEGSKA (reference sequence). With V trimmed by 6 bases and J by 4 bases, 8 bases remained unmatched. This CDR3 is CSAPRTSPYNEQFF. In DNA form, the CDR3 reads TGCAGTGCCCCCCGGACTAGCCCTTACAATGAGCAGTTCTTC.

The chain has TRBV9 and TRBJ1-5; D is unclear. V was clipped by 4 bases and J by 7 bases, with 18 bases between them. Germline V gene lookup returns CDR1 SGDLS and CDR2 YYNGEE. The CDR3 spans 15 residues. The CDR3 is CASSPLTGEGQPQHF. CDR3 nucleotides: TGTGCCAGCAGCCCCCTTACCGGAGAGGGACAGCCCCAGCATTTT.

This clonotype came up many times. The rearrangement joins TRBV6-5 to TRBJ2-7; 9 positions match TRBD1. There are 17 residues in the CDR3. Germline trimming cut 2 bases from V and 4 bases from J; bases unmatched to any gene: 12. Germline loops: CDR1 MNHEY, CDR2 SVGAGI. The CDR3 DNA reads TGTGCCAGCAGTTACCGTTCCACCGGGACAGGGTTTTACGAGCAGTACTTC. As protein: CASSYRSTGTGFYEQYF.

This chain's CDR3 is CATSRAILYEQYF. The DNA for the CDR3 is TGTGCCACCAGCAGAGCCATCCTCTACGAGCAGTACTTC. The V call is TRBV15, the J call TRBJ2-7; D uncertain. CDR3 size: 13 residues. V shed 1 base and J shed 3 bases, with 7 bases lying between them. Germline CDR1 and CDR2: LNHNV and YYDKDF (reference sequence).

Concerning this clonotype: The junction departs from germline at one end; a sequencing error may be responsible. The J gene is TRBJ2-5, the V gene TRBV6-5; 10 positions match TRBD2. The CDR3 is 15 residues long. Germline values: CDR1 MNHEY, CDR2 SVGAGI. DNA of the CDR3: TGTGCCAGCAGGTTAGCGGGAGGAGGGTCAGAGACCCTGTACTTC. This translates into CASRLAGGGSETLYF.

This clonotype was recorded a few times. At one of its ends the junction is not consistent with the germline gene, which may arise from a read error. The chain joins TRBV4-1 to TRBJ2-3; TRBD2 agrees at 8 bases. This CDR3 region has 15 residues. Per the germline V gene, CDR1 is MGHRA and CDR2 is YSYEKL. Here the CDR3 DNA reads TGCGCCAGCACCCGGACTAGCCCTCCCACAGATTCGCAGTATTTT. It translates to CASTRTSPPTDSQYF.

The rearrangement links TRBV5-1 to TRBJ2-3, with 10 positions matching TRBD2. The length of the CDR3 is 17 residues. Unmatched junction bases numbered 7, after V lost 0 bases and J lost 3 bases. Germline CDR1 and CDR2: SGHRS and YFSETQ. CDR3: CASSLGTSGRVTDTQYF. CDR3 coding DNA: TGCGCCAGCAGCTTGGGTACCAGCGGGAGGGTAACAGATACGCAGTATTTT.

The V call is TRBV28, the J call TRBJ2-7; perhaps TRBD1 as D (7 bases). Looked up from germline, CDR1 is MDHEN and CDR2 is SYDVKM. Trimming shortened V by 5 bases and J by 2 bases, and 16 bases separated the two germline ends. This CDR3 contains 15 residues. CDR3 nucleotide sequence: TGTGCCAGCAGTCGCCTCCCAGGGGGGCCCTACGAGCAGTACTTC. Amino acid sequence: CASSRLPGGPYEQYF.

Notes on this clonotype: Just one base apart from a much larger clone, this may be a read error. This chain connects TRBV6-2 or TRBV6-3 to TRBJ2-5, with D possibly being TRBD2 (6 bases). This CDR3 contains 16 residues. Germline V lookup: CDR1 MNHEY, CDR2 SVGEGT. V lost 5 bases to trimming and J lost 11 bases, with 27 bases between them. The CDR3 sequence is CASSVTPGLLGNEQYF. The CDR3 DNA reads as TGTGCCAGCAGTGTGACCCCGGGACTCCTTGGTAATGAGCAGTACTTC.

This chain joins TRBV10-3 and TRBJ2-1; 7 bases map to TRBD1. Germline lookup yields CDR1 ENHRY and CDR2 SYGVKD. V lost 4 bases and J lost 9; bases outside the gene matches: 12. The CDR3 is 15 residues long. The CDR3 coding sequence is TGTGCCATCAGTGCTGCCGGGACAGTCTTACCTGAGCAGTTCTTC. Translated: CAISAAGTVLPEQFF.

This clonotype was picked up a small number of times. This sequence joins TRBV20-1 and TRBJ1-2; a weak D match, TRBD1 (5 bases). Trimming cost V 5 bases and J 2 bases, with 12 bases left between them. Per germline, CDR1 DFQATT and CDR2 SNEGSKA (reference sequence). The length of the CDR3 is 13 residues. The CDR3 spells CSAARDGNYGYTF. In DNA, the CDR3 is TGCAGTGCTGCTCGGGACGGAAACTATGGCTACACCTTC.

V gene TRBV30 combines with J gene TRBJ2-5; a weak D match, TRBD1 (5 bases). Germline assignment: CDR1 GTSNPN and CDR2 SVGIG (reference sequence). The CDR3 has 12 residues. Trimming cost V 2 bases and J 2 bases, with 6 bases left between them. The CDR3 reads CAWSRQQETQYF. CDR3 nucleotide sequence: TGTGCCTGGAGTAGACAGCAAGAGACCCAGTACTTC.

The chain couples TRBV20-1 to TRBJ2-7; weak D call: TRBD1 (5 bases). CDR1 and CDR2 from the germline V gene are DFQATT and SNEGSKA (reference sequence). There are 14 residues in the CDR3. Trimming shortened V by 8 bases and J by 0 bases, and 17 bases separated the two germline ends. In nucleotides, the CDR3 is TGCAGTTTCCTAGAAGGGGCCAGCTCCTACGAGCAGTACTTC. This encodes CSFLEGASSYEQYF.

The chain couples TRBV13 to TRBJ2-1; D call uncertain. Per germline, CDR1 PRHDT and CDR2 FYEKMQ (reference sequence). The CDR3 is 14 amino acids. Trimming removed 2 bases from V and 2 bases from J, with 7 bases in between. CDR3 nucleotide sequence: TGTGCCAGCAGCTTACTATCGCCCTACAATGAGCAGTTCTTC. The encoded protein is CASSLLSPYNEQFF.

This clonotype was counted a few times. The chain is built from TRBV5-6 and TRBJ2-1; D remains unclear. Germline CDR1 is SGHDT and CDR2 is YYEEEE. The CDR3 is 13 amino acids. V lost 1 base and J lost 6, with 8 bases in between. The CDR3 sequence is CASSLLGPNEQFF. CDR3 bases: TGTGCCAGCAGCTTGCTAGGACCCAATGAGCAGTTCTTC.

The chain is built from TRBV20-1 and TRBJ2-3; D uncertain. The V and J ends lost 1 base and 4 bases respectively, with 15 bases between them. Germline CDR1 and CDR2: DFQATT and SNEGSKA (reference sequence). The CDR3 is 15 amino acids. The CDR3 sequence is CSARGWAGSADTQYF. CDR3 in DNA: TGCAGTGCTAGAGGGTGGGCCGGCAGCGCAGATACGCAGTATTTT.

This chain uses TRBV9 with TRBJ1-2, with D perhaps TRBD1 (6 bases). In germline, CDR1 is SGDLS, CDR2 YYNGEE. V was shortened by 0 bases and J by 5 bases, with 14 bases between the two germline ends. This CDR3 region has 15 residues. The CDR3 reads CASSVAWGGGYGYTF. The CDR3 coding sequence is TGTGCCAGCAGCGTAGCTTGGGGGGGCGGTTATGGCTACACCTTC.

The sample holds many counts of this clonotype. J is TRBJ2-6 and V is TRBV6-6, with D tentatively TRBD1 (6 bases). The germline gives CDR1 MNHNY, CDR2 SVGAGI (reference sequence). The CDR3 contains 17 residues. V was clipped by 0 bases and J by 2 bases, with 11 bases between them. The CDR3 nucleotides read TGTGCCAGCAGTTACTCGAGTCAGGGGACTGGGGCCAACGTCCTGACTTTC. It specifies CASSYSSQGTGANVLTF.

The J gene is TRBJ1-2, the V gene TRBV20-1; no firm D call. Germline CDR1 DFQATT, CDR2 SNEGSKA (reference sequence). This CDR3 comprises 13 residues. The germline V and J ends were trimmed by 6 bases and 7 bases, with 18 bases remaining between them. This CDR3 reads CSAERRASGGYTF. As DNA, the CDR3 is TGCAGTGCCGAGCGCCGCGCGTCGGGTGGCTACACCTTC.

J is TRBJ2-3 and V is TRBV7-2; D unresolved. The CDR3 consists of 15 residues. The V end lost 5 bases, the J end lost 2 bases, and 14 bases lay between the germline ends. CDR1 and CDR2 from the germline V gene are SGHTA and FQGNSA. Written as DNA, the CDR3 is TGTGCCAGCAGCCGTACACTTGGTGCCACAGATACGCAGTATTTT. Protein: CASSRTLGATDTQYF.

This clonotype was observed a few times. The V and J genes are TRBV29-1 and TRBJ2-3, with 8 bases that match TRBD2. The V gene end was trimmed by 5 bases and the J gene end by 0 bases; junction bases not matched to a gene: 1. CDR1 SQVTM and CDR2 ANQGSEA come from the germline V gene. The length of the CDR3 is 13 residues. The DNA for the CDR3 is TGCAGCGTTACTAGCGGTAGCACAGATACGCAGTATTTT. Its protein is CSVTSGSTDTQYF.

The V gene is TRBV27, the J gene TRBJ1-2, with D uncertain. There are 13 residues in the CDR3. Between the trimmed V and J ends, which lost 3 bases and 4 bases, there was a span of 9 bases. Germline V gives CDR1 MNHEY, CDR2 SMNVEV (reference sequence). The CDR3 here is CASSFGHRYGYTF. CDR3 nucleotides: TGTGCCAGCAGTTTTGGGCATCGCTATGGCTACACCTTC.

This clonotype came up a few times. The CDR3 coding sequence is TGTGCCAGCAGCCCCCCGTCGAGGGGCTATGGCTACACCTTC. Translation: CASSPPSRGYGYTF. J is TRBJ1-2 and V is TRBV7-2; the D gene is possibly TRBD1 (5 bases). The CDR3 contains 14 residues. From germline, CDR1 is SGHTA and CDR2 FQGNSA. Trimming removed 5 bases at V and 4 bases at J, with 14 bases between.

This chain links TRBV3-1 with TRBJ2-7; 9 bases are shared with TRBD2. Germline lookup yields CDR1 LGHDT and CDR2 YNNKEL (reference sequence). This CDR3 has 14 residues. The V segment lost 1 base and the J segment 5 bases; nucleotides outside the gene matches: 3. CDR3 in DNA: TGTGCCAGCAGCCAAGGAGCGGGAGGTGACGAGCAGTACTTC. Protein product: CASSQGAGGDEQYF.